A selection of T cell receptor beta chains follows, all from one sample in a study of T cell repertoires in cytomegalovirus infection. The antigens for these receptors are not known. MiXCR, applied by TCRdb to the reads, yields one record per CDR3 protein. Of around 770,000 distinct CDR3 sequences in the sample, 29% were seen once. The sample consisted of cultured CD8+ T cells from PBMCs, taken from culture after CMV antigen stimulation. The receptor source for this set is a human donor in good health (CMV status not recorded). Some clones in this sample may be carry-over from other donors' samples. The CDR3 runs from the conserved cysteine through the conserved F or W. Fields, in order: D gene, V gene, J gene, clone size, CDR3 DNA, CDR3 protein. The D gene is left open where the match is weak. Clone size is shown for a subset of rows, as once, few, many or a class of expanded clone.

TRBD2	TRBV4-2	TRBJ2-7	NA	TGTGCCAGCAGCCATCTGGGGCGGGGGGATTCCTACGAGCAGTACTTC	CASSHLGRGDSYEQYF
TRBD1	TRBV7-4	TRBJ2-7	NA	TGTGCCAGCAGTCGGGACAGACCCTACGAGCAGTACTTC	CASSRDRPYEQYF
NA	TRBV20-1	TRBJ2-5	NA	TGCAGTACCCGGAGGCTATACCAAGAGACCCAGTACTTC	CSTRRLYQETQYF
NA	TRBV2	TRBJ1-1	NA	TGTGCCACCGGGGGCGGGGGACTCACTGAAGCTTTCTTT	CATGGGGLTEAFF
NA	TRBV7-3	TRBJ2-3	NA	TGTGCCAGCAGCGGAATACAGGAGGCGCAGTATTTT	CASSGIQEAQYF
NA	TRBV12-3/TRBV12-4	TRBJ2-2	NA	TGTGCCAGCAGCCTACCCCCAGATAACACCGGGGAGCTGTTTTTT	CASSLPPDNTGELFF
TRBD1	TRBV19	TRBJ2-1	NA	TGTGCCAGTAGTATAGAAAGGGACAGGGGGTATGAGCAGTTCTTC	CASSIERDRGYEQFF
NA	TRBV6-6	TRBJ2-7	few	TGTGCCAGCGGTTTGGGGGGCCCCTACGAGCAGTACTTC	CASGLGGPYEQYF
NA	TRBV6-1	TRBJ2-7	NA	TGTGCCAGCAGTTGGTCGGCAGGAAGCTCCTACGAGCAGTACTTC	CASSWSAGSSYEQYF
TRBD2	TRBV4-1	TRBJ2-7	NA	TGCGCCAGCAGCCTTCTTGCTAGCGGACCCTACGAGCAGTACTTC	CASSLLASGPYEQYF
NA	TRBV5-4	TRBJ2-1	NA	TGTGCCAGCAGCTACTTAGGAACAGGGACGGAGCGTGAGCAGTTCTTC	CASSYLGTGTEREQFF
NA	TRBV7-2	TRBJ1-1	many	TGTGCCAGCGCGAGGGGGGCGACAGGGAACACTGAAGCTTTCTTT	CASARGATGNTEAFF
NA	TRBV15	TRBJ2-2	NA	TGTGCCACCAGCAGAGTATGGACAGCTACCGGGGAGCTGTTTTTT	CATSRVWTATGELFF
TRBD2	TRBV4-2	TRBJ2-3	NA	TGTGCCAGCAGCCAAGATGTAGCGGGGGGTGGCGCAGATACGCAGTATTTT	CASSQDVAGGGADTQYF
TRBD1	TRBV14	TRBJ1-2	few	TGTGCCAGCAGCCAGGCCTGGGACAGGGGGAACTATGGCTACACCTTC	CASSQAWDRGNYGYTF
NA	TRBV10-3	TRBJ2-5	few	TGTGCCAGCCGGACCCCAAGCCGAGAGACCCAGTACTTC	CASRTPSRETQYF
NA	TRBV12-3/TRBV12-4	TRBJ2-3	few	TGTGCCAGCAGTTTTCCAGGGGAAGGGGCAGATACGCAGTATTTT	CASSFPGEGADTQYF
NA	TRBV7-8	TRBJ2-3	many	TGTGCCAGCAGCTTAAGGGCGACGGCTGGGCCAGATACGCAGTATTTT	CASSLRATAGPDTQYF
NA	TRBV4-1	TRBJ1-1	NA	TGCGCCAGCAGCCAAGATGGGCCTGAAGCTTTCTTT	CASSQDGPEAFF
NA	TRBV25-1	TRBJ2-2	NA	TGTGCCAGCAGTGAGGTTGGGCACCGGGAGCTGTTTTTT	CASSEVGHRELFF
NA	TRBV5-5	TRBJ1-5	NA	TGTGCCAGCAGCAAATACCCTCAAGATCAGCCCCAGCATTTT	CASSKYPQDQPQHF
TRBD2	TRBV6-2/TRBV6-3	TRBJ2-5	few	TGTGCCAGCACCCACGGGGGGGAAGGGACCCAGTACTTC	CASTHGGEGTQYF
NA	TRBV10-3	TRBJ1-1	NA	TGTGCCATCAGTTCTTCCATCGGAGCTTTCTTT	CAISSSIGAFF
NA	TRBV2	TRBJ2-1	NA	TGTGCCAGCAGCGATGGGGAGTTCGTCTACAATGAGCAGTTCTTC	CASSDGEFVYNEQFF
TRBD2	TRBV27	TRBJ2-2	NA	TGTGCCAGCAGTTTGGGGCTAGCGGGGGCCCAGAACACCGGGGAGCTGTTTTTT	CASSLGLAGAQNTGELFF
NA	TRBV7-9	TRBJ1-2	NA	TGTGCCAGCAGCTTAGTGGGCGGCAGGGCGAACTATGGCTACACCTTC	CASSLVGGRANYGYTF
NA	TRBV20-1	TRBJ1-3	few	TGCAGTGCTAGAGATTACCGCGGGGATTGGGACTCTGGAAACACCATATATTTT	CSARDYRGDWDSGNTIYF
NA	TRBV20-1	TRBJ1-1	few	TGCAGTGCCCCGGGGGACACAACAAGGACTGAAGCTTTCTTT	CSAPGDTTRTEAFF